The sequence of this TCR beta chain was determined in a study of control samples from healthy donors and cancer patients. Germline CDR1 and CDR2: ENHRY and SYGVKD. The V gene end was trimmed by 11 bases and the J gene end by 6 bases; junction bases not matched to a gene: 7. The CDR3 length is 13 residues. Generated by immunoSEQ multiplex PCR, the TCRdb table keeps only in-frame clones and is missing some. The sample has nearly 9,500 clones, roughly 90% seen once. Sequenced sample: PBMCs. The chain carries TRBV10-3 and TRBJ1-4; 9 nucleotides match TRBD1. This clonotype was obtained from a man in his sixties with colorectal cancer. The CDR3 DNA follows: TGTGCCTCCTCCGGGACAGGGTATGAAAAACTGTTTTTT. Translation: CASSGTGYEKLFF.